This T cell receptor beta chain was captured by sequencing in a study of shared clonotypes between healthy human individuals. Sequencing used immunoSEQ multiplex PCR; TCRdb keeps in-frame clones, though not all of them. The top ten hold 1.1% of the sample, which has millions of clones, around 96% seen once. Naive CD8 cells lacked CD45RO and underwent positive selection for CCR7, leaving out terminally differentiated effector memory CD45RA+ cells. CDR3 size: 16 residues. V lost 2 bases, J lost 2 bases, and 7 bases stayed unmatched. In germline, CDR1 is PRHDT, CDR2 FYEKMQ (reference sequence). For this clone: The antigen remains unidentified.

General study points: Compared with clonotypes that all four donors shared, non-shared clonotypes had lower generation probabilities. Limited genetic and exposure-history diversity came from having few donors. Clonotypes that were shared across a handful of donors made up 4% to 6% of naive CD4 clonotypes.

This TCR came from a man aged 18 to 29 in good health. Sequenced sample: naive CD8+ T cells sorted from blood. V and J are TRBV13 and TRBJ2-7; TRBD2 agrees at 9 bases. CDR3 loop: CASSLLKLAGAYEQYF. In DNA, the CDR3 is TGTGCCAGCAGCTTATTGAAACTAGCGGGTGCCTACGAGCAGTACTTC.